This TCR beta chain emerged from a study of response to subunit inactivated influenza vaccine. As regards this clonotype: No antigen is known for it.

One entry per CDR3 protein, called by TCRdb with MiXCR from the RT-PCR reads. The profile shows approximately 700,000 distinct CDR3 sequences, 15% to 19% of them singletons. Findings and caveats of the study: The authors proposed limited new T cell recruitment per seasonal influenza vaccination.

The sample in question was PBMCs from blood, obtained 11 to 12 days after vaccination. This sequence was found in a man aged 45 to 65 who received an inactivated influenza vaccine.

CDR3 sequence reads: CASSQDTGRAGDTQYF. The CDR3 DNA is TGCGCCAGCAGCCAAGATACCGGGAGGGCCGGAGATACGCAGTATTTT. This sequence joins TRBV4-3 and TRBJ2-3, with 8 bases matching TRBD2. The V and J ends lost 0 bases and 5 bases, in that order; junction bases with no gene match: 7. The CDR3 is 16 amino acids. Germline CDR1 is LGHNA and CDR2 is YSLEER.